Each of the 17 T cell receptor beta chains below was sequenced from the same sample in a study of blood T cell repertoires in COVID-19. The method was immunoSEQ multiplex PCR; TCRdb's version includes in-frame clones alone and lacks a portion of them. The sample shows tens of thousands of clones, approximately 80% of them seen only once. What was sequenced was peripheral blood. These receptors all stem from a human donor in a cohort sampled during active COVID-19.

V usage is TRBV4-1 and J usage is TRBJ2-4; 12 bases fit TRBD2. This CDR3 has 18 residues. Germline V gene lookup returns CDR1 MGHRA and CDR2 YSYEKL. V was pared by 4 bases and J by 0 bases, with 7 bases of the junction left unmatched. The CDR3 nucleotides read TGCGCCAGCAGCCTCGGACTAGCGGGGCCCTTAGCCAAAAACATTCAGTACTTC. Its protein product is CASSLGLAGPLAKNIQYF.

V is TRBV10-3 and J is TRBJ1-2; perhaps TRBD1 as D (6 bases). V lost 3 bases and J 5 bases, leaving 7 bases between the germline ends. Germline V CDR1 and CDR2: ENHRY, SYGVKD. This CDR3 is built from 12 residues. This CDR3 reads CAISDTGYGYTF. DNA of the CDR3: TGTGCCATCAGTGATACAGGGTATGGCTACACCTTC.

The V call is TRBV3-1 (or the pseudogene TRBV3-2), the J call TRBJ1-2; no clear D. The CDR3 is 12 residues long. Per the germline V gene, CDR1 is LGHDT and CDR2 is YNNKEL (reference sequence). V was trimmed by 1 base and J by 5 bases, leaving 5 bases between them. CDR3 in amino acids: CASSQGPYGYTF. In nucleotides, the CDR3 is TGTGCCAGCAGCCAAGGGCCGTATGGCTACACCTTC.

About this clone: An end of the junction differs from the germline gene, which may be a read error. The chain is built from TRBV5-1 and TRBJ2-5, with TRBD1 matching 12 bases. This CDR3 contains 15 residues. CDR1 SGHRS and CDR2 YFSETQ come from the germline V gene. The CDR3 here is CASSLGQGARETQYF. CDR3 DNA sequence: TGCGCCAGCAGTTTGGGACAGGGGGCTAGAGAGACCCAGTACTTC. Variable domain in full (rest from reference TRBV5-1 and TRBJ2-5): KAGVTQTPRYLIKTRGQQVTLSCSPISGHRSVSWYQQTPGQGLQFLFEYFSETQRNKGNFPGRFSGRQFSNSRSEMNVSTLELGDSALYLCASSLGQGARETQYFGPGTRLLVL.

This CDR3 reads CSVAPHNRGRGNTEAFF. For the CDR3, the DNA is TGCAGCGTTGCCCCCCATAACAGGGGGCGCGGGAACACTGAAGCTTTCTTT. The chain recombines TRBV29-1 with TRBJ1-1; 9 bases line up with TRBD1. V lost 4 bases to trimming and J lost 1 base; unmatched junction nucleotides: 13. The CDR3 sequence is 17 residues long. In germline, CDR1 is SQVTM, CDR2 ANQGSEA.

The rearrangement joins TRBV29-1 to TRBJ2-3; perhaps TRBD2 as D (5 bases). Trimming took 3 bases from V and 5 from J, leaving 6 bases between them. The CDR3 is made up of 11 amino acids. Germline V lookup: CDR1 SQVTM, CDR2 ANQGSEA. CDR3 residues: CSVDRGDTQYF. CDR3 coding DNA: TGCAGCGTTGACCGGGGAGATACGCAGTATTTT.

The chain links TRBV5-6 to TRBJ2-7; 11 bases fit TRBD1. In germline, CDR1 is SGHDT, CDR2 YYEEEE. There are 18 residues in the CDR3. The V and J ends lost 1 base and 5 bases, in that order; junction bases with no gene match: 14. The CDR3 region has the DNA TGTGCCAGCAGCTTGCTGAGGACAGGGGGCAACCTCTGGGACGAGCAGTACTTC. This sequence encodes CASSLLRTGGNLWDEQYF. Filled out from reference TRBV5-6 and TRBJ2-7, the complete variable domain reads DAGVTQSPTHLIKTRGQQVTLRCSPKSGHDTVSWYQQALGQGPQFIFQYYEEEERQRGNFPDRFSGHQFPNYSSELNVNALLLGDSALYLCASSLLRTGGNLWDEQYFGPGTRLTVT.

The chain employs TRBV19 and TRBJ1-5; no clear D. Germline V gene data show CDR1 as LNHDA and CDR2 as SQIVND (reference sequence). V lost 3 bases and J 3 bases, leaving 6 bases between the germline ends. The CDR3 is 13 amino acids. The DNA of the CDR3 is TGTGCCAGTAGTATTACTTACAATCAGCCCCAGCATTTT. Translating it yields CASSITYNQPQHF.

This clone came up once. The chain uses TRBV7-2 and TRBJ1-5; TRBD1 aligns across 9 bases. The CDR3 has 16 amino acids. Trimming took 4 bases from V and 6 from J; bases not matched to a gene: 10. Germline V CDR1 and CDR2: SGHTA, FQGNSA. The CDR3 DNA sequence: TGTGCCAGCAGCTACCCAGGGACAGGGATTGGTCAGCCCCAGCATTTT. Its translation is CASSYPGTGIGQPQHF.

The chain has TRBV23-1 and TRBJ2-2, with D possibly TRBD1 on 6 matching bases. TRBV23-1 is annotated as an ORF whose role is uncertain. Trimming left V 2 bases short and J 4 bases short, with 20 bases between. The CDR3 totals 18 residues. The CDR3 loop reads CASSQPRPKQGITGELFF. The CDR3 DNA reads as TGCGCCAGCAGTCAACCACGGCCAAAACAGGGTATCACCGGGGAGCTGTTTTTT.

This chain uses TRBV18 with TRBJ2-1, with 10 positions matching TRBD1. CDR1 KGHSH and CDR2 LQKENI come from the germline V gene. After removal of 6 bases from V and 3 bases from J, the junction contained 5 bases not matched to a gene. The CDR3 extends over 15 amino acids. The CDR3 loop is CASSRQGAGYNEQFF. DNA of the CDR3: TGTGCCAGCTCGCGACAGGGGGCGGGCTACAATGAGCAGTTCTTC. Combining the CDR3 with reference TRBV18 and TRBJ2-1 gives the whole variable domain NAGVMQNPRHLVRRRGQEARLRCSPMKGHSHVYWYRQLPEEGLKFMVYLQKENIIDESGMPKERFSAEFPKEGPSILRIQQVVRGDSAAYFCASSRQGAGYNEQFFGPGTRLTVL.

The chain uses TRBV18 and TRBJ2-1; 13 nucleotides line up with TRBD2. The germline gives CDR1 KGHSH, CDR2 LQKENI. Unmatched junction bases numbered 4, after V lost 3 bases and J lost 8 bases. CDR3 size: 15 residues. The CDR3 DNA reads as TGTGCCAGCTCACCGACTAGCGGGGGGCCCCATGAGCAGTTCTTC. As protein: CASSPTSGGPHEQFF.

This clone has only a few counts. The V call is TRBV2, the J call TRBJ2-1, with TRBD1 matching 10 bases. The J segment lost 9 bases and the V segment lost 6 bases, leaving 5 bases of the junction unmatched. Germline CDR1 SNHLY, CDR2 FYNNEI. The CDR3 length is 13 residues. Here the CDR3 reads CASSGTGAGEQFF. CDR3 bases: TGTGCCAGCAGCGGGACAGGGGCTGGTGAGCAGTTCTTC.

The chain joins TRBV6-1 to TRBJ2-2; a possible D gene is TRBD1 (5 bases). Germline CDR1 MNHNS, CDR2 SASEGT. This CDR3 region has 17 residues. Trimming removed 4 bases from V and 6 bases from J, with 21 bases in between. Here the CDR3 reads CASSASIERWGAGELFF. Here the CDR3 DNA reads TGTGCCAGCAGTGCGTCGATTGAGAGGTGGGGCGCCGGGGAGCTGTTTTTT.

The chain combines TRBV10-3 with TRBJ2-7; 8 bases fit TRBD1. With 8 bases clipped from V and 1 base from J, the junction kept 10 bases outside the gene matches. CDR3 length: 15 residues. The germline gives CDR1 ENHRY, CDR2 SYGVKD. The CDR3 bases are TGTGCCATCGGACAGGGTGTTGCTGGATCCTACGAGCAGTACTTC. It translates to CAIGQGVAGSYEQYF.

This rearrangement joins TRBV5-4 to TRBJ2-6; D is possibly TRBD1 (6 bases). The CDR3 is 15 amino acids. In germline, CDR1 is SGHNT, CDR2 YYREEE (reference sequence). V lost 9 bases, J lost 3 bases, and 16 bases lay in between. This CDR3 reads CATNRDPVGANVLTF. DNA of the CDR3: TGTGCCACCAACAGGGATCCCGTTGGGGCCAACGTCCTGACTTTC.

J is TRBJ2-1 and V is TRBV7-2; 8 positions agree with TRBD2. The V and J ends lost 0 bases and 5 bases, in that order; junction bases with no gene match: 12. CDR1 is SGHTA, CDR2 FQGNSA, per germline. The CDR3 length is 18 residues. The DNA of the CDR3 is TGTGCCAGCAGCTTAGCGCCCCTCGCTAGCGGGTACAACAATGAGCAGTTCTTC. Protein product: CASSLAPLASGYNNEQFF.